Detailed here is one TCR beta chain. The antigen remains undetermined. This sample was included in a study of long-term antiretroviral therapy in people with HIV. Germline lookup yields CDR1 LNHNV and CDR2 YYDKDF (reference sequence). The CDR3 has 15 residues. Unmatched junction bases numbered 11, after V lost 4 bases and J lost 5 bases. Researchers report immunoSEQ v3.0 was run at survey level. Some clones are missing from TCRdb's copy, which holds only in-frame ones; the method was immunoSEQ multiplex PCR. The profile shows about 29,000 clones, 80% to 90% of them singletons. General observations from the study: HIV repertoires spanned tighter CDR3 length ranges than controls did.

The chain uses TRBV15 and TRBJ2-7; the match to TRBD2 covers 7 bases. The source of this sequence is a man aged 50 to 59 with HIV. This material consisted of unsorted PBMCs, taken about 5 years before starting antiretroviral therapy. CDR3 sequence (DNA): TGTGCCACCAGCACGGGGGGTGACAGATCCCACGAGCAGTACTTC. This translates into CATSTGGDRSHEQYF.